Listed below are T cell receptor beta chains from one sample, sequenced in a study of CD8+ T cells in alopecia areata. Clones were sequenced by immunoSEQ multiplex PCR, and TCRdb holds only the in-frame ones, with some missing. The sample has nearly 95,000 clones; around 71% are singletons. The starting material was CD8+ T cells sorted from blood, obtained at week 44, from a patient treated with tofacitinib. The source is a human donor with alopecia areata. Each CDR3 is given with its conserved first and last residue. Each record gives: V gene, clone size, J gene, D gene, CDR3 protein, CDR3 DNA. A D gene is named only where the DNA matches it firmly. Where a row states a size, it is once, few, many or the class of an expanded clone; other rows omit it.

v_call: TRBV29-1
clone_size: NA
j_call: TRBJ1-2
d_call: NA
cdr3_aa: CSVEGGGYTF
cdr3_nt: TGCAGCGTTGAAGGTGGGGGCTACACCTTC

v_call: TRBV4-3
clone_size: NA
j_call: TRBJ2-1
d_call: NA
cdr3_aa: CASSQAPNNEQFF
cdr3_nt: TGCGCCAGCAGCCAAGCACCGAACAATGAGCAGTTCTTC

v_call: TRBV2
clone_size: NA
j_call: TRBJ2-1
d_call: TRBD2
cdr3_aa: CASSEGLADYNEQFF
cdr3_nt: TGTGCCAGCAGTGAGGGACTAGCGGACTACAATGAGCAGTTCTTC

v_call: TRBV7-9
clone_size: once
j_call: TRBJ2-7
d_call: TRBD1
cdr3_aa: CASSYRDSPYEQYF
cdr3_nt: TGTGCCAGCAGCTACCGGGACAGCCCTTACGAGCAGTACTTC

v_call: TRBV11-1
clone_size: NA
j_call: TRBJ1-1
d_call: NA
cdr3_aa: CASKPLMNTEAFF
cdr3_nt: TGTGCCAGCAAACCTCTTATGAACACTGAAGCTTTCTTT

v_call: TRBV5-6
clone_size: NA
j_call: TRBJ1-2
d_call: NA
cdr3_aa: CASSPPAGIGYTF
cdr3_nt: TGTGCCAGCAGCCCGCCTGCAGGGATAGGCTACACCTTC

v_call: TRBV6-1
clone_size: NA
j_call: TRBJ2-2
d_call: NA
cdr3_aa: CASSEYGTQGTGELFF
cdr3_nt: TGTGCCAGCAGTGAGTATGGGACCCAAGGGACCGGGGAGCTGTTTTTT

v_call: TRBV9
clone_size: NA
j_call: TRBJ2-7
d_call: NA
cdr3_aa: CASSAGGNEQYF
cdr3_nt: TGTGCCAGCAGTGCCGGGGGCAACGAGCAGTACTTC

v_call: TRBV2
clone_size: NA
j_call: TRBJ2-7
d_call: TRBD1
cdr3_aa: CASADRGYEQYF
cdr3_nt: TGTGCCAGCGCTGACAGGGGTTACGAGCAGTACTTC

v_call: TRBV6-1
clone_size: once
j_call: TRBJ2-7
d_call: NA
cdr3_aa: CASHQGRTYEQYF
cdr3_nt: TGTGCCAGTCACCAGGGGAGAACCTACGAGCAGTACTTC

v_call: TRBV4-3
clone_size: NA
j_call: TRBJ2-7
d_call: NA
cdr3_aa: CASSQALSSLYEQYF
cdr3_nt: TGCGCCAGCAGCCAAGCCCTATCTAGTCTCTACGAGCAGTACTTC

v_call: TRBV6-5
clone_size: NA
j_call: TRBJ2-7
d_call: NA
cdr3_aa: CASSSSLRLSYEQYF
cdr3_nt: TGTGCCAGCAGTTCGTCACTCAGATTGTCCTACGAGCAGTACTTC

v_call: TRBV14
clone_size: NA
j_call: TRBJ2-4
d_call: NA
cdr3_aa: CASSQEGQGGRAKNIQYF
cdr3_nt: TGTGCCAGCAGCCAAGAAGGTCAGGGGGGACGTGCCAAAAACATTCAGTACTTC

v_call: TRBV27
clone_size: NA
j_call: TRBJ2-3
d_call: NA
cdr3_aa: CASNWGNTQYF
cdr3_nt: TGTGCCAGCAATTGGGGGAATACGCAGTATTTT

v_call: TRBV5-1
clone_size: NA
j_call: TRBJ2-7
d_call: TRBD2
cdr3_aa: CASSLYPSGRYEQYF
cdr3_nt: TGCGCCAGCAGCTTGTACCCCAGCGGGAGATACGAGCAGTACTTC

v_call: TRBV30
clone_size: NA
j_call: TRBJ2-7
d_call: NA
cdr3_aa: CAWNGGLGYEQYF
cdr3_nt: TGTGCCTGGAACGGGGGGCTAGGCTACGAGCAGTACTTC

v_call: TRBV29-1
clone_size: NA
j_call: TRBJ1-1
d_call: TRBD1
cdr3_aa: CSDGTGDTEAFF
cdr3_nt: TGCAGCGATGGGACAGGGGACACTGAAGCTTTCTTT

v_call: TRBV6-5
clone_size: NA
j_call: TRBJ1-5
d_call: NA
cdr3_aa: CASTPFNGQPQHF
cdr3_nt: TGTGCCAGCACCCCCTTCAATGGGCAGCCCCAGCATTTT

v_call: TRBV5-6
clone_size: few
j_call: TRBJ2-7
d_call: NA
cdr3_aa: CASTQEGVSYEQYF
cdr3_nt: TGTGCCAGCACCCAAGAGGGGGTCTCCTACGAGCAGTACTTC

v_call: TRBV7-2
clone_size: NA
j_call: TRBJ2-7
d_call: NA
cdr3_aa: CASSAGGEQYF
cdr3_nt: TGTGCCAGCAGCGCGGGTGGTGAGCAGTACTTC

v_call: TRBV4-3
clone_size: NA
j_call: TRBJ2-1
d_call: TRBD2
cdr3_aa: CASSQGGTKFYNEQFF
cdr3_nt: TGCGCCAGCAGCCAAGGGGGGACTAAATTCTACAATGAGCAGTTCTTC

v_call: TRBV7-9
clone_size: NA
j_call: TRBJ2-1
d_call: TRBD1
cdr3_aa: CASSHGQGAGEQFF
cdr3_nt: TGTGCCAGCAGCCACGGACAGGGGGCAGGTGAGCAGTTCTTC

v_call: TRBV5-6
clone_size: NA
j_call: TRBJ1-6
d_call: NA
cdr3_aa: CASSLLPGSSPLHF
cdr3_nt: TGTGCCAGCAGCTTGTTGCCAGGGAGCTCACCCCTCCACTTT

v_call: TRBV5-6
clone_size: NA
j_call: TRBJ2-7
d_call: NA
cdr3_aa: CASSLAGSAYEQYF
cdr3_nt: TGTGCCAGCAGCTTGGCCGGGTCGGCCTACGAGCAGTACTTC

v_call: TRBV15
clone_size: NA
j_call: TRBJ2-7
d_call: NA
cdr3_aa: CATSRDQNSYYEQYF
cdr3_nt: TGTGCCACCAGCAGAGATCAGAACAGCTACTACGAGCAGTACTTC

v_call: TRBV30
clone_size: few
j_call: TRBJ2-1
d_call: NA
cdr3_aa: CAWTEGVGVNEQFF
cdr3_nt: TGTGCCTGGACCGAAGGGGTAGGTGTGAATGAGCAGTTCTTC

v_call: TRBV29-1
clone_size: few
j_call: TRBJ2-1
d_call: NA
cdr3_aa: CSVEGAVAGAPNEQFF
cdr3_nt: TGCAGCGTTGAAGGTGCTGTGGCGGGGGCACCCAATGAGCAGTTCTTC

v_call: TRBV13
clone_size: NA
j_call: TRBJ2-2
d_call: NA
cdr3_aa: CASINTGYDTGELFF
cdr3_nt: TGTGCCAGCATCAACACAGGGTACGACACCGGGGAGCTGTTTTTT

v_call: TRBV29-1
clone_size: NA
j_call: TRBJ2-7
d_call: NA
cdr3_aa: CSVGHSPLYEQYF
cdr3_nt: TGCAGCGTTGGACACTCACCTCTCTACGAGCAGTACTTC

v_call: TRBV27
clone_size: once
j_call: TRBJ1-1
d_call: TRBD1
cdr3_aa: CASSLTPLTGGWTEAFF
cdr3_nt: TGTGCCAGCAGTCTTACCCCACTCACAGGGGGATGGACTGAAGCTTTCTTT

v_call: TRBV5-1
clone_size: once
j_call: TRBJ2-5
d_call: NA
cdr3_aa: CASSLAGRKQETQYF
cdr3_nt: TGCGCCAGCAGCTTGGCCGGGCGGAAACAAGAGACCCAGTACTTC

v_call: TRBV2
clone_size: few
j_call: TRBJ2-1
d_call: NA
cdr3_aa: CASKGNTGTLKGQFF
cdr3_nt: TGTGCCAGCAAGGGGAACACCGGGACCCTAAAGGGGCAGTTCTTC

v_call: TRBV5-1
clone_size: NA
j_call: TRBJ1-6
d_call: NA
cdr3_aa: CASSLRGSLSSYNSPLHF
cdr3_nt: TGCGCCAGCAGCTTACGGGGCAGTCTGAGCTCCTATAATTCACCCCTCCACTTT

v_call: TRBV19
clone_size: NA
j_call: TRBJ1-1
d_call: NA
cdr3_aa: CASSIGPSEAFF
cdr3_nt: TGTGCCAGTAGTATAGGACCCTCTGAAGCTTTCTTT

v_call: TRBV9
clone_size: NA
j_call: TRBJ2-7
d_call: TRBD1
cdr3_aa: CASSVGDSPTYEQYF
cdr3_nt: TGTGCCAGCAGCGTAGGGGACAGCCCTACCTACGAGCAGTACTTC

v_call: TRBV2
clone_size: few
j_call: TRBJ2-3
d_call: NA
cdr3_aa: CASRGAGANPTDTQYF
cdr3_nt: TGTGCCAGCAGGGGCGCGGGGGCCAACCCCACAGATACGCAGTATTTT

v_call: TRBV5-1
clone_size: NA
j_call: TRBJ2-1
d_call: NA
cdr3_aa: CASSLWVGENNEQFF
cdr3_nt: TGCGCCAGCAGCTTGTGGGTTGGTGAGAACAATGAGCAGTTCTTC

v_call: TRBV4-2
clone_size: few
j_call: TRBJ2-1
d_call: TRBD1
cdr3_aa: CASSRGQGTEQFF
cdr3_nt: TGTGCCAGCAGCCGAGGACAGGGCACTGAGCAGTTCTTC

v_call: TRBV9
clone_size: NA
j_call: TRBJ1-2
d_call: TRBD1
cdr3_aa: CASSASRDRGVDGYTF
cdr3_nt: TGTGCCAGCAGCGCTAGTCGGGACAGGGGGGTAGATGGCTACACCTTC

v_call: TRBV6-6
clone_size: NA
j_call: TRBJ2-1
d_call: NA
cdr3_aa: CASRGLLYNEQFF
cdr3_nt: TGTGCCAGCAGGGGTCTACTTTACAATGAGCAGTTCTTC

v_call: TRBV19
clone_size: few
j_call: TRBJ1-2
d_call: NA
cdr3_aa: CASKPGHFTNYGYTF
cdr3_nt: TGTGCCAGTAAACCGGGACACTTCACTAACTATGGCTACACCTTC

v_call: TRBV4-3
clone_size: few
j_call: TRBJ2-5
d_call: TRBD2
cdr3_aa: CASSQERGGQETQYF
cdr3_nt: TGCGCCAGCAGCCAAGAGCGGGGGGGCCAAGAGACCCAGTACTTC

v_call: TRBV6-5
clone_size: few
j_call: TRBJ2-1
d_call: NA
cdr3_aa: CASSLSRVTNEQFF
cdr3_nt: TGTGCCAGCAGTTTGTCCAGGGTAACCAATGAGCAGTTCTTC

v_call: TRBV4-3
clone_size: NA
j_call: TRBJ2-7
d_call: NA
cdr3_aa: CASSQALGENYEQYF
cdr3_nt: TGCGCCAGCAGCCAAGCGTTAGGGGAGAACTACGAGCAGTACTTC

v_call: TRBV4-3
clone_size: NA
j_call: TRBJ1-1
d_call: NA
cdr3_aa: CASSQDQGRWEAFF
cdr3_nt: TGCGCCAGCAGCCAAGATCAGGGCCGGTGGGAAGCTTTCTTT

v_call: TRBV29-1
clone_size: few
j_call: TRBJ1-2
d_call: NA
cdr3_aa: CSVEEGSDGYTF
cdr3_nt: TGCAGCGTTGAAGAGGGATCGGATGGCTACACCTTC

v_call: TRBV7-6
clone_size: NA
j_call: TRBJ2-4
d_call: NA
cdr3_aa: CASSLKAVVKGILGVQYF
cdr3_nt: TGTGCCAGCAGCCTCAAAGCTGTGGTAAAGGGAATTTTGGGGGTTCAGTACTTC

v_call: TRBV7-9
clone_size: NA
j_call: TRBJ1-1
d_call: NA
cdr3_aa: CASSPPGLGTLTEAFF
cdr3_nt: TGTGCCAGCAGCCCCCCCGGTTTAGGGACCCTAACTGAAGCTTTCTTT

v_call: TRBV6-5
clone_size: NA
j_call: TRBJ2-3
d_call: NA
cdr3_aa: CASGLGDTQYF
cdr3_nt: TGTGCCAGCGGCCTCGGGGATACGCAGTATTTT

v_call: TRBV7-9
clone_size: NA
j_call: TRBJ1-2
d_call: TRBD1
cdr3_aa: CASSGTGGDYGYTF
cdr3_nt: TGTGCCAGCTCCGGGACAGGGGGCGACTATGGCTACACCTTC

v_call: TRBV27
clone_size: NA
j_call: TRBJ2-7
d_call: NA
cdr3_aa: CASSLGANSYEQYF
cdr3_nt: TGTGCCAGCAGTTTAGGGGCAAACTCCTACGAGCAGTACTTC

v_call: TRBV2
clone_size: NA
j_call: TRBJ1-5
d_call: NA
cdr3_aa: CASSEGSPLNQPQHF
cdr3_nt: TGTGCCAGCAGTGAAGGATCCCCATTGAATCAGCCCCAGCATTTT

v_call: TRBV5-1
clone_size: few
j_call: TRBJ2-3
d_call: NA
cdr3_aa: CASSLDTFSTDTQYF
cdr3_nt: TGCGCCAGCAGCTTGGACACTTTTTCCACAGATACGCAGTATTTT